Below are 9 T cell receptor beta chains sequenced from a single sample in a study of T cells in tuberculosis. TCRdb keeps only in-frame clones here, not all; method: immunoSEQ multiplex PCR. The sample contains more than 35,000 clones, approximately 93% of which appear only once. Stated time point: new active TB diagnosis, blood taken before or within 7 days of starting treatment. Specimen: PBMCs, collected at tuberculosis diagnosis. These receptors all stem from an adult with tuberculosis.

In this sample, this clone turned up once. For the CDR3, the DNA is TGTGCCTGGGCACAGGGTATGGGTCAGCCCCAGCATTTT. Its protein is CAWAQGMGQPQHF. The chain is built from TRBV30 and TRBJ1-5; D may be TRBD1 (6 bases). Germline CDR1 GTSNPN, CDR2 SVGIG (reference sequence). The CDR3 has 13 amino acids. V lost 5 bases and J 6 bases, leaving 14 bases between the germline ends. Drawing the rest from reference TRBV30 and TRBJ1-5, the complete variable domain is SQTIHQWPATLVQPVGSPLSLECTVEGTSNPNLYWYRQAAGRGLQLLFYSVGIGQISSEVPQNLSASRPQDRQFILSSKKLLLSDSGFYLCAWAQGMGQPQHFGDGTRLSIL.

The chain is built from TRBV7-3 and TRBJ2-1; weak D call: TRBD1 (6 bases). V was trimmed by 5 bases and J by 5 bases, leaving 16 bases between them. CDR1 is SGHTA, CDR2 FQGTGA, per germline. CDR3 length: 15 amino acids. This CDR3 is CASSVQGQGHNEQFF. CDR3 nucleotide sequence: TGTGCCAGCAGCGTACAGGGTCAAGGGCACAATGAGCAGTTCTTC.

The gene calls are TRBV5-1 and TRBJ2-3; 9 nucleotides match TRBD1. V lost 6 bases, J lost 15 bases, and 14 bases stayed unmatched. The CDR3 spans 13 residues. From germline, CDR1 is SGHRS and CDR2 YFSETQ. The CDR3 DNA is TGCGCCAGCACGACTACGGTGGGACAGGGTTTATATTTT. Residues: CASTTTVGQGLYF.

The chain combines TRBV7-9 with TRBJ2-7; D possibly corresponds to TRBD1 (5 bases). V was shortened by 5 bases and J by 8 bases, with 10 bases between the two germline ends. CDR3 length: 11 amino acids. Germline V gene lookup returns CDR1 SEHNR and CDR2 FQNEAQ (reference sequence). The CDR3: CASSLQGQQYF. In DNA, the CDR3 is TGTGCCAGCAGCCTCCAGGGCCAGCAGTACTTC. The entire variable domain, with the rest obtained from reference TRBV7-9 and TRBJ2-7, is as follows: DTGVSQNPRHKITKRGQNVTFRCDPISEHNRLYWYRQTLGQGPEFLTYFQNEAQLEKSRLLSDRFSAERPKGSFSTLEIQRTEQGDSAMYLCASSLQGQQYFGPGTRLTVT.

The CDR3 sequence: CASRTANTGELFF. The CDR3 bases are TGTGCCAGCCGTACTGCGAACACCGGGGAGCTGTTTTTT. The chain recombines TRBV7-7 with TRBJ2-2, with D uncertain. V lost 8 bases, J lost 0 bases, and 7 bases lay in between. The germline V gene has CDR1 SSHAT and CDR2 FNYEAQ (reference sequence). There are 13 residues in the CDR3.

The chain recombines TRBV4-3 with TRBJ2-7; 9 bases fit TRBD2. The CDR3 totals 16 residues. CDR1 LGHNA and CDR2 YSLEER come from the germline V gene. V trimming: 0 bases; J trimming: 3 bases; junction bases outside the gene matches: 6. The DNA of the CDR3 is TGCGCCAGCAGCCAAGACTTGCGGGGGGGCGTCTACGAGCAGTACTTC. The encoded protein is CASSQDLRGGVYEQYF.

V is TRBV19 and J is TRBJ1-2; D call uncertain. V gave up 3 bases and J gave up 0 bases, with 11 bases separating them. Germline V gives CDR1 LNHDA, CDR2 SQIVND (reference sequence). This CDR3 spans 15 amino acids. CDR3 DNA sequence: TGTGCCAGTAGTATGCAACCCAGTTCTAACTATGGCTACACCTTC. This sequence encodes CASSMQPSSNYGYTF.

The rearrangement links TRBV6-1 to TRBJ1-2; D call uncertain. The CDR3 is made up of 15 amino acids. V lost 1 base to trimming and J lost 2 bases, with 11 bases between them. The germline V gene encodes CDR1 MNHNS and CDR2 SASEGT. The CDR3 reads CASSEGYGSNYGYTF. The CDR3 DNA follows: TGTGCCAGCAGTGAAGGCTACGGTTCGAACTATGGCTACACCTTC.

This clone was detected only a few times. V gene TRBV25-1 combines with J gene TRBJ2-3; 7 bases agree with TRBD1. Germline V gene data show CDR1 as MGHDK and CDR2 as SYGVNS. Trimming took 2 bases from V and 5 from J; bases not matched to a gene: 1. The CDR3 length is 13 residues. CDR3 DNA sequence: TGTGCCAGCAGTGAACAGGGGGTAGATACGCAGTATTTT. It encodes CASSEQGVDTQYF.